The 10 T cell receptor beta chains presented below share a single source sample, sequenced in a study of cytomegalovirus exposure and HLA in healthy donors. Use of 60 Vbeta and 13 Jbeta primers characterized the PCR. Sequenced by immunoSEQ multiplex PCR; TCRdb stores in-frame clones only, minus some. Of approximately 89,000 clones listed, 60% to 80% were seen once; the top ten hold roughly 3.7%. Sequencing was done on a sample of PBMCs. These TCRs come from a young man in good health and CMV-seronegative.

This clone was counted a few times. The CDR3 DNA reads as TGTGCCAGCAGCTTTAGCGGGAGTCCTTGGAATGAGCAGTTCTTC. Its protein product is CASSFSGSPWNEQFF. The V call is TRBV13, the J call TRBJ2-1; TRBD2 matches at 9 bases. The trim removed 3 bases at V and 7 bases at J, leaving 7 bases unmatched. Germline CDR1 PRHDT, CDR2 FYEKMQ (reference sequence). The CDR3 extends over 15 amino acids.

The CDR3 spells CASSYSNIDPYGYTF. The CDR3 coding sequence is TGTGCCAGCAGTTACTCGAACATTGATCCCTATGGCTACACCTTC. The rearrangement joins TRBV6-5 to TRBJ1-2; D remains unclear. Trimming pared 0 bases from V and 4 bases from J, leaving 12 bases between. The CDR3 length is 15 residues. The germline CDR1 and CDR2 sequences are MNHEY and SVGAGI.

For the CDR3, the DNA is TGTGCCACCAGCATCTCCGTGGGGGACAGGGGGTTCTTTAGCAATCAGCCCCAGCATTTT. It encodes CATSISVGDRGFFSNQPQHF. This chain joins TRBV15 and TRBJ1-5; 11 bases agree with TRBD1. This CDR3 has 20 amino acids. V lost 4 bases to trimming and J lost 0 bases; unmatched junction nucleotides: 14. Germline lookup yields CDR1 LNHNV and CDR2 YYDKDF (reference sequence).

The V call is TRBV6-1, the J call TRBJ2-1, with D possibly being TRBD2 (5 bases). The CDR3 has 17 residues. Trimming stripped 1 base from V and 10 bases from J, with 23 bases between. Germline-derived CDR1 and CDR2 are MNHNS and SASEGT. CDR3 coding DNA: TGTGCCAGCAGTGAAGGTCTCTTTGGTTCCGGGATGCGGGAGCAGTTCTTC. Translated, it gives CASSEGLFGSGMREQFF.

The V and J genes are TRBV27 and TRBJ2-7, with 12 bases identical to TRBD1. Germline CDR1 reads MNHEY; CDR2 reads SMNVEV (reference sequence). The CDR3 sequence is 15 residues long. V was clipped by 3 bases and J by 4 bases; unmatched bases: 4. CDR3 DNA sequence: TGTGCCAGCAGTTTGGGGACAGGGGGCATTTACGAGCAGTACTTC. Protein product: CASSLGTGGIYEQYF.

This clone has only a few counts. The J gene is TRBJ2-5, the V gene TRBV25-1, with a tentative D call TRBD2 (7 bases). V was pared by 4 bases and J by 7 bases, with 16 bases between. This CDR3 is 14 amino acids long. The germline CDR1 and CDR2 sequences are MGHDK and SYGVNS. The CDR3 DNA follows: TGTGCCAGCAGTGCCCAAGGGGGGAGGGCGACCCAGTACTTC. Its translation: CASSAQGGRATQYF. The whole variable domain, remainder taken from reference TRBV25-1 and TRBJ2-5, is EADIYQTPRYLVIGTGKKITLECSQTMGHDKMYWYQQDPGMELHLIHYSYGVNSTEKGDLSSESTVSRIRTEHFPLTLESARPSHTSQYLCASSAQGGRATQYFGPGTRLLVL.

The rearrangement uses TRBV5-6 and TRBJ2-3, with TRBD1 identical over 7 bases. The CDR3 is made up of 16 amino acids. Trimming cost V 2 bases and J 1 base; bases outside gene matches: 7. Germline V gene lookup returns CDR1 SGHDT and CDR2 YYEEEE. CDR3 nucleotide sequence: TGTGCCAGCAGCTTTATAGGGGGCCGAGGCACAGATACGCAGTATTTT. Translation: CASSFIGGRGTDTQYF.

This clone has just a few counts. The V and J genes are TRBV5-4 and TRBJ1-1; 9 nucleotides align to TRBD1. V lost 0 bases to trimming and J lost 1 base; unmatched junction nucleotides: 4. The CDR3 is made up of 16 amino acids. Per germline, CDR1 SGHNT and CDR2 YYREEE (reference sequence). CDR3 region: CASSLGMDRGNTEAFF. In nucleotides, the CDR3 is TGTGCCAGCAGCTTGGGAATGGACAGGGGGAACACTGAAGCTTTCTTT.

The rearrangement uses TRBV7-9 and TRBJ2-7; 10 nucleotides line up with TRBD2. V gave up 5 bases and J gave up 0 bases; unmatched junction bases: 4. CDR1 and CDR2 from the germline V gene are SEHNR and FQNEAQ (reference sequence). The CDR3 runs to 15 residues. CDR3 coding DNA: TGTGCCAGCAGCCGCCAGCGGGAGGGCTCCTACGAGCAGTACTTC. Translating gives CASSRQREGSYEQYF.

The chain uses TRBV29-1 and TRBJ2-7; a weak D match, TRBD1 (6 bases). The V and J ends lost 0 bases and 0 bases respectively, with 9 bases between them. The CDR3 is 14 residues long. CDR1 and CDR2 from the germline V gene are SQVTM and ANQGSEA. The CDR3 nucleotides read TGCAGCGTTGAAGATGAGACAGGCTCCTACGAGCAGTACTTC. Translated, it gives CSVEDETGSYEQYF.